This T cell receptor (beta chain) stems from a study of shared clonotypes between healthy human individuals. Deep-level assay runs were performed. 200 to 250 ng DNA, 30,000 to 35,000 T cell genomes, went into each sorted-subset replicate PCR. Profiled with immunoSEQ multiplex PCR; TCRdb holds only in-frame clones, not every one. This repertoire shows 850,000 to 1,200,000 clones, about 75% found once; its top ten account for less than 1.5%. All donors were Caucasian adults living in Nashville, Tennessee. Splitting of CD4+ cells produced CD45RA+ naive and CD45RA-negative memory subsets. Trimming shortened V by 4 bases and J by 8 bases, and 18 bases separated the two germline ends. Germline lookup yields CDR1 WNHNN and CDR2 SYGVQD (reference sequence). The CDR3 is 15 amino acids.

The sequencing input was memory CD4+ T cells sorted from blood. Subset in this sample: CD45RA-negative fraction. This clonotype was sampled from a young man in good health. The chain couples TRBV10-1 to TRBJ2-1, with D possibly being TRBD1 or TRBD2 (5 bases each). This chain's CDR3 is CASSALGAAWDEQFF. The DNA for the CDR3 is TGCGCCAGCAGTGCCCTCGGGGCCGCTTGGGATGAGCAGTTCTTC.